This T cell receptor (beta chain) was documented in a study of blood T cell repertoires in COVID-19. Study background: The samples span acute and convalescent COVID-19 from the United States, Italy and Spain. T cells, B-cell-depleted T cells, or PBMCs supplied cDNA or gDNA.

CDR3 length: 14 residues. The germline V gene has CDR1 SGDLS and CDR2 YYNGEE. The V end lost 0 bases, the J end lost 1 base, and 7 bases lay between the germline ends. Per the study methods: Counts of nucleated cells, estimated from reference gene primer amplification, were obtained. The assay was immunoSEQ multiplex PCR, and TCRdb's table has in-frame clones only and misses some. V and J calls and clone size are those listed in that table; D and trimming were worked out from the DNA. The table includes roughly 140,000 clones, over 80% detected once. This chain links TRBV9 with TRBJ1-1; no reliable D call. This sequence originates from a woman in her 40s with active or convalescent COVID-19. Sequencing was done on a sample of peripheral blood. CDR3 DNA: TGTGCCAGCAGCGTAGACGCAGGGAACACTGAAGCTTTCTTT. Protein product: CASSVDAGNTEAFF.